This paragraph covers one T cell receptor (beta chain) sequence. Antigen specificity is unknown. Donors in the study were healthy people who gave bone marrow. This specimen belongs to a study of cytomegalovirus exposure and HLA in healthy donors. V lost 1 base and J lost 2; bases outside the gene matches: 4. The CDR3 is 16 residues long. Germline-derived CDR1 and CDR2 are SNHLY and FYNNEI. 60 Vbeta and 13 Jbeta primers were used in PCR. Sequencing was performed with immunoSEQ multiplex PCR; in TCRdb, only in-frame clones are kept and a portion is missing. The top ten hold roughly 0.26% of the sample, which has about 250,000 clones, about 85% seen once. Points from the study as a whole: Presence/absence analyses assumed roughly uniform sequencing depth across donors.

The chain joins TRBV2 to TRBJ2-5; TRBD2 matches 10 bases. Sample: PBMCs. This sequence originates from a girl aged 2 to 10 in good health and CMV-seronegative. The CDR3 bases are TGTGCCAGCAGTGAAGAGGGACTAGCGCAACAAGAGACCCAGTACTTC. The encoded protein is CASSEEGLAQQETQYF.